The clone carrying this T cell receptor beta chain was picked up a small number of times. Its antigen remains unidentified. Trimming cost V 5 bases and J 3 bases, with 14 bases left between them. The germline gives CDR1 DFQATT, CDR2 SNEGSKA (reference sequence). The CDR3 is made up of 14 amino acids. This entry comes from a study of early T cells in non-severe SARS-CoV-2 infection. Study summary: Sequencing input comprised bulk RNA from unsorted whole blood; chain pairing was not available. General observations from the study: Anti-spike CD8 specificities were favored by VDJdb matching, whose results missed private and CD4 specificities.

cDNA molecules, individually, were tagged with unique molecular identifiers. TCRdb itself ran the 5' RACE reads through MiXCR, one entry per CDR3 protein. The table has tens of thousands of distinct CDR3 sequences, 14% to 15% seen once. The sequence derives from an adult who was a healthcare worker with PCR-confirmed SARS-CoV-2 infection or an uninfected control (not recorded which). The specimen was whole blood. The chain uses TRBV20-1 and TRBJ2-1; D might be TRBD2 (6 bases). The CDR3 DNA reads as TGCAGTGCTGCGGGGTACCGACACTACAATGAGCAGTTCTTC. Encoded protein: CSAAGYRHYNEQFF.